The 9 T cell receptor beta chains below come from one sample, sequenced in a study of cytomegalovirus exposure and HLA in healthy donors. The PCR used 60 Vbeta and 13 Jbeta primers. The data were produced by immunoSEQ multiplex PCR, yet TCRdb's version contains in-frame clones alone and is incomplete. The sample carries 150,000 to 200,000 clones, roughly 84% recorded once. Sequences were obtained from PBMCs. The receptors were gathered from a man aged 45-65 years in good health and CMV-seropositive.

The DNA for the CDR3 is TGTGCCAGTAGTATCGCGGGCGCGGACACCGGGGAGCTGTTTTTT. Amino acid sequence: CASSIAGADTGELFF. This chain uses TRBV19 with TRBJ2-2, with D possibly TRBD2 on 5 matching bases. The V and J ends lost 3 bases and 3 bases respectively, with 11 bases between them. This CDR3 region has 15 residues. Germline CDR1 and CDR2: LNHDA and SQIVND (reference sequence).

CDR3 coding DNA: TGTGCCAGTAGTACCCGGGACAGGGGAAGCAATCAGCCCCAGCATTTT. Protein sequence: CASSTRDRGSNQPQHF. The chain recombines TRBV19 with TRBJ1-5; the match to TRBD1 covers 10 bases. This CDR3 is 16 amino acids long. The V and J ends lost 4 bases and 1 base, in that order; junction bases with no gene match: 4. CDR1 is LNHDA, CDR2 SQIVND, per germline (reference sequence).

The chain links TRBV28 to TRBJ1-5; D may be TRBD1 (5 bases). Trimming pared 6 bases from V and 7 bases from J, leaving 19 bases between. CDR1 MDHEN and CDR2 SYDVKM come from the germline V gene. The CDR3 runs to 15 residues. The DNA of the CDR3 is TGTGCCAGCAGCCCCCCGCAGGGTGCAAGCCAGCCCCAGCATTTT. It specifies CASSPPQGASQPQHF.

The V call is TRBV27, the J call TRBJ1-1; 7 bases match TRBD1. Looked up from germline, CDR1 is MNHEY and CDR2 is SMNVEV (reference sequence). The V segment lost 6 bases and the J segment 0 bases; nucleotides outside the gene matches: 4. There are 14 residues in the CDR3. The CDR3 protein is CASRPTGVNTEAFF. The CDR3 DNA reads TGTGCCAGCAGACCCACAGGGGTGAACACTGAAGCTTTCTTT.

V usage is TRBV9 and J usage is TRBJ2-6; D is perhaps TRBD2 (5 bases). The CDR3 extends over 15 amino acids. In germline, CDR1 is SGDLS, CDR2 YYNGEE. V was shortened by 2 bases and J by 4 bases, with 10 bases between the two germline ends. The CDR3 region is CASSVSGTGANVLTF. The CDR3 DNA is TGTGCCAGCAGCGTTTCGGGAACCGGGGCCAACGTCCTGACTTTC.

The chain is built from TRBV29-1 and TRBJ2-3; 7 bases match TRBD2. The CDR3 is made up of 13 amino acids. The J segment lost 5 bases and the V segment lost 4 bases, leaving 6 bases of the junction unmatched. Looked up from germline, CDR1 is SQVTM and CDR2 is ANQGSEA. The CDR3 DNA is TGCAGCGTTGGGGGCGGGAGCGGAGATACGCAGTATTTT. Protein: CSVGGGSGDTQYF.

The chain has TRBV5-1 and TRBJ1-4, with D maybe TRBD1 (6 bases). V lost 4 bases, J lost 8 bases, and 15 bases lay in between. The CDR3 extends over 14 amino acids. Germline-derived CDR1 and CDR2 are SGHRS and YFSETQ. Here the CDR3 DNA reads TGCGCCAGCAGCCCTGGGACATTAAGCGAAAAACTGTTTTTT. Amino acids: CASSPGTLSEKLFF. The full variable domain, completed using reference TRBV5-1 and TRBJ1-4, is KAGVTQTPRYLIKTRGQQVTLSCSPISGHRSVSWYQQTPGQGLQFLFEYFSETQRNKGNFPGRFSGRQFSNSRSEMNVSTLELGDSALYLCASSPGTLSEKLFFGSGTQLSVL.

About this clone: This sample includes further DNA sequences coding for the same CDR3. This chain joins TRBV27 and TRBJ1-1, with TRBD1 matching over 9 bases. J was trimmed by 0 bases and V by 6 bases; bases with no gene match: 2. Germline assignment: CDR1 MNHEY and CDR2 SMNVEV (reference sequence). The CDR3 extends over 14 amino acids. The CDR3 coding sequence is TGTGCCAGCAGGGACAGGGGTTTGAACACTGAAGCTTTCTTT. It codes for CASRDRGLNTEAFF.

This chain joins TRBV7-3 and TRBJ2-1, with D perhaps matching TRBD2 (6 bases). This CDR3 has 12 amino acids. The germline V gene has CDR1 SGHTA and CDR2 FQGTGA. Between the trimmed V and J ends, which lost 5 bases and 12 bases, there was a span of 14 bases. The CDR3 loop is CASSLRPGGQFF. The CDR3 DNA sequence: TGTGCCAGCAGCCTTAGACCCGGGGGGCAGTTCTTC.